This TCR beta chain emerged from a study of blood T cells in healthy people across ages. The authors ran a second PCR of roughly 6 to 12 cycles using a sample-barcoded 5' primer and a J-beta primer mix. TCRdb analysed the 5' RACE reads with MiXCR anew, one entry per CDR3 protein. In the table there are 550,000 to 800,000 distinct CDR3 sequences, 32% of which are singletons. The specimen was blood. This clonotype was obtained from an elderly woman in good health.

In DNA, the CDR3 is TGCAGCGTTGAGGGGCGTCAAAGGGGGGAGCAGTTCTTC. Its protein is CSVEGRQRGEQFF. The V call is TRBV29-1, the J call TRBJ2-1, with D maybe TRBD1 (6 bases). Between the trimmed V and J ends, which lost 3 bases and 10 bases, there was a span of 16 bases. Germline V CDR1 and CDR2: SQVTM, ANQGSEA. The CDR3 is 13 residues long.